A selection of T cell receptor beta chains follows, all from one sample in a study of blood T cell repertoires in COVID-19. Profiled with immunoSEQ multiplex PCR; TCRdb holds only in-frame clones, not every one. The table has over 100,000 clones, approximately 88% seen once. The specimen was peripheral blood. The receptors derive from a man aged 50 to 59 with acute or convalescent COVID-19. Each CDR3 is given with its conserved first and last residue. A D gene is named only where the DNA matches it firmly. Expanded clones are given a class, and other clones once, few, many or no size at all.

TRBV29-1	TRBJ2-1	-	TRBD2	TGCAGCGGTGGACCGGGACTAGCCGGGATTAGGGTCACAAATGAGCAGTTCTTC	CSGGPGLAGIRVTNEQFF
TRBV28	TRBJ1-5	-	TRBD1	TGTGCCACCTCGGGACAGTTTGGGAATCAGCCCCAGCATTTT	CATSGQFGNQPQHF
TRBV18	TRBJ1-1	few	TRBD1	TGTGCCAGCTCACCGACAACAGGGGACACTGAAGCTTTCTTT	CASSPTTGDTEAFF
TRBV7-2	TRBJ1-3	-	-	TGTGCCAGCAGCTCCAGGGGAAACACCATATATTTT	CASSSRGNTIYF
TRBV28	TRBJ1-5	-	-	TGTGCCAGCGGGTTGAGGGTTCAGCCCCAGCATTTT	CASGLRVQPQHF
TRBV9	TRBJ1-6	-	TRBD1	TGTGCCAGCAGCGGGAAAACAAGGACAGGGGCTACTTCACCCCTCCACTTT	CASSGKTRTGATSPLHF
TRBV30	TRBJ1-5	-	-	TGTGCCTGGAGTGGACAGGACAATCAGCCCCAGCATTTT	CAWSGQDNQPQHF
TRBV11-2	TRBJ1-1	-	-	TGTGCCAGCAGCCGCTACCCGGGGGGGTATAGAGCTGAAGCTTTCTTT	CASSRYPGGYRAEAFF
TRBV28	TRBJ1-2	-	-	TGTGCCAGCAGGCCCCCAGGGGCCCTGGGCTACACCTTC	CASRPPGALGYTF
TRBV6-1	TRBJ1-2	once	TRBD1	TGTGCCAGCAGCCTGGCCCGACAGGGGGCTAATGGCTACACCTTC	CASSLARQGANGYTF
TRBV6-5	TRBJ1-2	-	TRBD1	TGTGCCAGCAGTTCGGGACAGGACTATGGCTACACCTTC	CASSSGQDYGYTF
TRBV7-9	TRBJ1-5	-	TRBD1	TGTGCCAGCAGCCCCCAGGGGGACCAGCCCCAGCATTTT	CASSPQGDQPQHF
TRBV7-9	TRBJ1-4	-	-	TGTGCCAGCATAAGAGGTCACGGAGAAAAACTGTTTTTT	CASIRGHGEKLFF
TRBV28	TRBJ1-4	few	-	TGTGCCAGCAGCGGCGTCGGGAGGGGAGCGAGAGATGAAAAACTGTTTTTT	CASSGVGRGARDEKLFF
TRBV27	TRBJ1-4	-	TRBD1	TGTGCCAGCAGTTTATCTGGACAGGGGTGGGAAAAACTGTTTTTT	CASSLSGQGWEKLFF
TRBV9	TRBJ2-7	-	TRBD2	TGTGCCAGCAGCGTAGAATCCTGGGGGGGGACTATGGCCTACGAGCAGTACTTC	CASSVESWGGTMAYEQYF
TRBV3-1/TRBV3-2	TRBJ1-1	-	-	TGTGCCAGCAGCCAAGACCAGGGTGCAATGAACACTGAAGCTTTCTTT	CASSQDQGAMNTEAFF
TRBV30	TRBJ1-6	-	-	TGTGCCTGGACACGGGAGTATAATTCACCCCTCCACTTT	CAWTREYNSPLHF
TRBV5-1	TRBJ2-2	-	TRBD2	TGCGCCAGCAGCTTGAGTATAGCGGGAGGATCATCCGGGGAGCTGTTTTTT	CASSLSIAGGSSGELFF
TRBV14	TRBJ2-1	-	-	TGTGCCAGCACCCGTACCTCCGGGGGTCTTGAGCAGTTCTTC	CASTRTSGGLEQFF
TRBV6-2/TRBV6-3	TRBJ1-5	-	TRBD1	TGTGCCAGCAGTAGACCCGGGACAGGGATCAATCAGCCCCAGCATTTT	CASSRPGTGINQPQHF
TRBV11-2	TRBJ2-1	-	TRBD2	TGTGCCAGCAGCTTGGGGACTAGCGGGGTACGCTACAATGAGCAGTTCTTC	CASSLGTSGVRYNEQFF
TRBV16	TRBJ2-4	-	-	TGTGCCAGCAGCCATCAGGGTTCGGCCAAAAACATTCAGTACTTC	CASSHQGSAKNIQYF
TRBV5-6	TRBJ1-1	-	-	TGTGCCAGCAGCTTGGTTTCTAGCACTGAAGCTTTCTTT	CASSLVSSTEAFF
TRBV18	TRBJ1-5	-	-	TGTGCCAGCTCTACGGACAACAATCAGCCCCAGCATTTT	CASSTDNNQPQHF
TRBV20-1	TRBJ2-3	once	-	TGCAGTGCTAGACTTTATACGCAGTATTTT	CSARLYTQYF
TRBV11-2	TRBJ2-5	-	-	TGTGCCAGCAGCTTGCTAGCTGGAGGGGTTGAGACCCAGTACTTC	CASSLLAGGVETQYF
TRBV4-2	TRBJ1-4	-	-	TGTGCCAGCAGCCAAGCCGGGGGATCGGATCTTAAACTGTTTTTT	CASSQAGGSDLKLFF
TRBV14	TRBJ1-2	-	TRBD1	TGTGCCAGCAGCCGCCCGGGACAGCAAGCTAACTATGGCTACACCTTC	CASSRPGQQANYGYTF
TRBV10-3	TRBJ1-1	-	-	TGTGCCATCACCCCAGGGGAGGGCACTGAAGCTTTCTTT	CAITPGEGTEAFF
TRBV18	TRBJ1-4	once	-	TGTGCCAGCTCACCCCCAGGAACTCCTAATGAAAAACTGTTTTTT	CASSPPGTPNEKLFF
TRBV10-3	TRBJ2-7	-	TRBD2	TGTGCCAGTCGGCCGGCGGGAGACGAGCAGTACTTC	CASRPAGDEQYF
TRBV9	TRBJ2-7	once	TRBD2	TGTGCCAGCAGCGTTATCCCAGCGGGGGGCGAGCAGTACTTC	CASSVIPAGGEQYF
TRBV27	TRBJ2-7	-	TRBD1	TGTGCCAGCAGAGAAAAAGGGGACAGGGGACTTCCCTACGAGCAGTACTTC	CASREKGDRGLPYEQYF
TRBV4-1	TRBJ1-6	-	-	TGCGCCAGCAGCCATGCCTTCGGGCGGCGGGGGCCCCTCCACTTT	CASSHAFGRRGPLHF
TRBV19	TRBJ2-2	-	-	TGTGCCAGTAGTTTTGGCGGAGGGCTAGGCCGAATGGGGACCGGGGAGCTGTTTTTT	CASSFGGGLGRMGTGELFF
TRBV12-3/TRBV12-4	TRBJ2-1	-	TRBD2	TGTGCCAGCAGGCTAGCGGTCTACAATGAGCAGTTCTTC	CASRLAVYNEQFF
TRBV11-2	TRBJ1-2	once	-	TGTGCCAGCAGACCACTGACAGGCCTCTCGGGCTATGGCTACACCTTC	CASRPLTGLSGYGYTF
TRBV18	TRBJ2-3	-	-	TGTGCCAGCTCACCTACTTGGGGAGTATCTAGCACAGATACGCAGTATTTT	CASSPTWGVSSTDTQYF
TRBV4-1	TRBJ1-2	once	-	TGCGCCAGCAGCCAAGGGTCCCCGTCGCTTAGCTATGGCTACACCTTC	CASSQGSPSLSYGYTF
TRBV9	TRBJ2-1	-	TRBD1	TGTGCCAGCAGCGGACAGGGTTACAATGAGCAGTTCTTC	CASSGQGYNEQFF